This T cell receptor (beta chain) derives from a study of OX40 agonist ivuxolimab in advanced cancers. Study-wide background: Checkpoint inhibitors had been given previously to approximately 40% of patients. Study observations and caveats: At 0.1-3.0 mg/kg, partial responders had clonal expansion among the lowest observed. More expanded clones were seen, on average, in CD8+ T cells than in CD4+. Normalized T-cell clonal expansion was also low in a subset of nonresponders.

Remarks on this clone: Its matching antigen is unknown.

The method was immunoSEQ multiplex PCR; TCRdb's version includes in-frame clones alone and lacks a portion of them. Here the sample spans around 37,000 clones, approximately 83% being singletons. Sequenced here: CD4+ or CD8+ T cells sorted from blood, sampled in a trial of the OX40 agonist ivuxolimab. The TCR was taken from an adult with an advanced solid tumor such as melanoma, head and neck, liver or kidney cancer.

The CDR3 protein is CASTTLGLANEQFF. CDR3 bases: TGTGCCAGTACCACCCTCGGACTAGCAAATGAGCAGTTCTTC. J is TRBJ2-1 and V is TRBV19; TRBD2 matches at 8 bases. Looked up from germline, CDR1 is LNHDA and CDR2 is SQIVND (reference sequence). This CDR3 has 14 residues. The V and J ends lost 7 bases and 7 bases, in that order; junction bases with no gene match: 9.